This TCR beta chain was captured by sequencing in a study of breast tumors, draining lymph nodes, adjacent tissues (dated by TCRdb to the mid-2010s). Notes on the research overall: In breast cancer patients, the study compared the TCR beta repertoires of tumor, adjacent nontumor tissue and axillary lymph nodes. The study was designed to assess the relationships and possible T-cell exchange between tumor, surrounding tissue and draining lymph node repertoires in human breast cancer.

The full study reports these points: The conclusion that tumor T cells originate in lymph nodes was presented as consistent with a hypothesis rather than as directly demonstrated. Tumor and nontumor tissue repertoires were significantly more similar in luminal-like than in basal-like breast cancer. T-cell repertoire diversity in tumors was found to be lower than in lymph nodes but higher than in nontumor tissue, and preferential V and J gene usage was observed. A scenario in which most tumor T cells derive from the lymph node and then expand within tumor tissue was judged to be consistent with the data.

V is reduced by 8 bases and J by 10 bases, leaving a spacing of 18 bases between them. Including cysteine and phenylalanine, the CDR3 has 14 amino acids. Only the CDR3 portion is preserved as DNA: 42 bases, with reading frame beginning at the first base. The germline V gene yields MDHEN for CDR1 and SYDVKM for CDR2. Sequencing instrument: Illumina HiSeq 2000. TCR beta chain libraries were generated through multiplex PCR amplification. High-throughput sequencing was used to analyze the amplified TCR beta chain products. Starting from the raw public reads, TCRdb applied fastp trimming at Q25, assembled clones with MiXCR and retained in-frame beta chains. Duplicate CDR3 protein sequences are folded into a single record with the most common DNA and genes. This sample comprises more than 50,000 distinct CDR3 sequences, 42% of them detected only once. The ten largest clones add up to roughly a tenth of the sample.

There are a few counts of this clonotype. Its cognate antigen has yet to be identified. Base qualities are not at hand, and no much larger clone is one base apart. The clonotype comes from a female donor with breast cancer. Some clones in this sample may be carry-over from other donors' samples. The rearranged chain carries TRBV28 and TRBJ1-6; the best D guess is TRBD1, with 5 bases matching. The sample consisted of breast tumor tissue. The sequenced DNA: TGTGCCAGCCGGGGGGGGGGGTCGCTCTCACCCCTCCACTTT. This gives the protein CASRGGGSLSPLHF. Here the CDR3 is joined to the reference TRBV28 and TRBJ1-6 genes, and the full variable domain is: DVKVTQSSRYLVKRTGEKVFLECVQDMDHENMFWYRQDPGLGLRLIYFSYDVKMKEKGDIPEGYSVSREKKERFSLILESASTNQTSMYLCASRGGGSLSPLHFGNGTRLTVT.